These 18 T cell receptor beta chains were sequenced from one sample in a study of cytomegalovirus exposure and HLA in healthy donors. Libraries were prepared by immunoSEQ multiplex PCR; TCRdb keeps only in-frame clonotypes and omits some of them. The sample consists of 150,000 to 200,000 clones, 85% of them appearing once. Sequenced sample: PBMCs. Source of these receptors: a man aged 18 to 29 in good health and CMV-seropositive.

The chain combines TRBV28 with TRBJ2-3; 7 bases align to TRBD2. V was pared by 7 bases and J by 1 base, with 8 bases of the junction left unmatched. CDR1 is MDHEN and CDR2 is SYDVKM in the germline V gene. The CDR3 sequence is 15 residues long. The CDR3 region is CASNTGGIGTDTQYF. In nucleotides, the CDR3 is TGTGCCAGCAATACGGGGGGAATAGGCACAGATACGCAGTATTTT. Full variable domain (outside the CDR3, taken from reference TRBV28 and TRBJ2-3): DVKVTQSSRYLVKRTGEKVFLECVQDMDHENMFWYRQDPGLGLRLIYFSYDVKMKEKGDIPEGYSVSREKKERFSLILESASTNQTSMYLCASNTGGIGTDTQYFGPGTRLTVL.

The chain links TRBV30 to TRBJ2-7; D perhaps matches TRBD2 (5 bases). Germline assignment: CDR1 GTSNPN and CDR2 SVGIG (reference sequence). V lost 1 base and J lost 2, with 6 bases in between. The CDR3 sequence is 12 residues long. The CDR3 region is CAWSGGAYEQYF. Written as DNA, the CDR3 is TGTGCCTGGAGTGGGGGAGCCTACGAGCAGTACTTC.

This clone showed up just once. V usage is TRBV28 and J usage is TRBJ2-7; D may be TRBD2 (5 bases). The CDR3 totals 16 residues. CDR1 and CDR2 from the germline V gene are MDHEN and SYDVKM. V lost 3 bases, J lost 0 bases, and 15 bases lay in between. CDR3 DNA: TGTGCCAGCAGTTTTTCGGCTAGCTCAGACTCCTACGAGCAGTACTTC. Translation gives CASSFSASSDSYEQYF. Supplemented by reference TRBV28 and TRBJ2-7, the full variable domain reads DVKVTQSSRYLVKRTGEKVFLECVQDMDHENMFWYRQDPGLGLRLIYFSYDVKMKEKGDIPEGYSVSREKKERFSLILESASTNQTSMYLCASSFSASSDSYEQYFGPGTRLTVT.

This chain joins TRBV10-3 and TRBJ1-5, with a possible D match to TRBD1 (6 bases). CDR1 and CDR2 (germline): ENHRY, SYGVKD. CDR3 length equals 12 residues. Trimming shortened V by 5 bases and J by 6 bases, and 8 bases separated the two germline ends. The CDR3 DNA follows: TGTGCCATCAGTCTCAGGGGTCAGCCCCAGCATTTT. It specifies CAISLRGQPQHF.

The CDR3 DNA is TGTGCCAGCAGTGAAGGTGATAGCGGGAGCGGTCAAGAGACCCAGTACTTC. Translation gives CASSEGDSGSGQETQYF. This chain uses TRBV2 with TRBJ2-5; 9 bases are a match to TRBD2. The ends lost 1 base at V and 2 bases at J; junction bases unmatched: 8. The CDR3 loop spans 17 amino acids. Looked up from germline, CDR1 is SNHLY and CDR2 is FYNNEI.

The chain links TRBV5-6 to TRBJ2-5; the D is unclear. The CDR3 extends over 13 amino acids. Trimming stripped 0 bases from V and 5 bases from J, with 8 bases between. CDR1 is SGHDT and CDR2 is YYEEEE in the germline V gene. Here the CDR3 DNA reads TGTGCCAGCAGCTTGGGGCTGCCGGAGACCCAGTACTTC. Protein: CASSLGLPETQYF.

The V and J genes are TRBV11-3 and TRBJ1-1; TRBD1 matches 8 bases. There are 13 residues in the CDR3. The germline V gene has CDR1 SGHNT and CDR2 YENEEA. J was trimmed by 4 bases and V by 4 bases; bases with no gene match: 2. The CDR3 DNA reads TGTGCCAGCAGCTACGACAGGGGCACTGAAGCTTTCTTT. Translation gives CASSYDRGTEAFF.

In its sample, this clone was seen a few times. This chain joins TRBV30 and TRBJ2-7, with a weak D call TRBD1 (5 bases). Trimming removed 5 bases at V and 0 bases at J, with 8 bases between. Germline assignment: CDR1 GTSNPN and CDR2 SVGIG (reference sequence). The CDR3 totals 12 residues. CDR3 region: CAWGHSSYEQYF. The CDR3 DNA sequence: TGTGCCTGGGGACATAGCTCCTACGAGCAGTACTTC.

This clone was detected only once. The rearrangement links TRBV6-6 to TRBJ2-4; TRBD2 agrees at 8 bases. The junction had 6 bases not matched to a gene; V was cut back by 5 bases and J by 6 bases. Germline assignment: CDR1 MNHNY and CDR2 SVGAGI (reference sequence). There are 14 residues in the CDR3. Here the CDR3 DNA reads TGTGCCAGCAGTAACGTAGCGGGGCTAAACATTCAGTACTTC. It yields the protein CASSNVAGLNIQYF.

V gene TRBV5-6 combines with J gene TRBJ2-5, with 9 bases fitting TRBD2. The CDR3 has 19 residues. J gave up 0 bases and V 4 bases, and 16 bases lay outside the gene matches. Germline-derived CDR1 and CDR2 are SGHDT and YYEEEE. The CDR3 DNA follows: TGTGCCAGCAGCCTCTTAATAGCGGGAGAGACTATCTACCAAGAGACCCAGTACTTC. Residues: CASSLLIAGETIYQETQYF.

This clone was recorded many times. The chain combines TRBV28 with TRBJ2-7; 7 nucleotides match TRBD1. J was trimmed by 2 bases and V by 6 bases; bases with no gene match: 10. Germline V gene data show CDR1 as MDHEN and CDR2 as SYDVKM. The CDR3 runs 15 residues. The CDR3 coding sequence is TGTGCCAGCAGCTCCCACGACAGGGCCCCCTACGAGCAGTACTTC. The encoded protein is CASSSHDRAPYEQYF. Looking up the rest from reference TRBV28 and TRBJ2-7 gives the full variable domain: DVKVTQSSRYLVKRTGEKVFLECVQDMDHENMFWYRQDPGLGLRLIYFSYDVKMKEKGDIPEGYSVSREKKERFSLILESASTNQTSMYLCASSSHDRAPYEQYFGPGTRLTVT.

The chain combines TRBV5-8 with TRBJ1-1; 7 bases fit TRBD1. The CDR3 loop spans 16 amino acids. The germline V gene encodes CDR1 SGHTS and CDR2 YDEGEE. Trimming cost V 4 bases and J 0 bases; bases outside gene matches: 9. Here the CDR3 reads CASSAATGLMNTEAFF. The DNA of the CDR3 is TGTGCCAGCAGCGCAGCGACAGGGCTGATGAACACTGAAGCTTTCTTT.

This chain connects TRBV19 to TRBJ1-5, with 8 bases identical to TRBD1. V lost 5 bases to trimming and J lost 2 bases; unmatched junction nucleotides: 5. CDR3 length: 15 amino acids. Germline assignment: CDR1 LNHDA and CDR2 SQIVND (reference sequence). CDR3 nucleotides: TGTGCCAGTAGTGTTACAGGGGGGGGCAATCAGCCCCAGCATTTT. The encoded protein is CASSVTGGGNQPQHF.

The rearrangement joins TRBV27 to TRBJ2-1, with D hard to call. Germline V lookup: CDR1 MNHEY, CDR2 SMNVEV (reference sequence). Trimming removed 5 bases at V and 9 bases at J, with 11 bases between. This CDR3 is built from 12 residues. The CDR3 DNA is TGTGCCAGCAGTCGTCTAAATGGTGAGCAGTTCTTC. It translates to CASSRLNGEQFF.

The CDR3 region has the DNA TGCAGCGTTGTAGGCTACCGGGACAGGAACTACAATGAGCAGTTCTTC. Protein product: CSVVGYRDRNYNEQFF. V gene TRBV29-1 combines with J gene TRBJ2-1; 8 bases fit TRBD1. Looked up from germline, CDR1 is SQVTM and CDR2 is ANQGSEA. The junction had 11 bases not matched to a gene; V was cut back by 4 bases and J by 3 bases. The CDR3 has 16 residues.

The V and J genes are TRBV5-4 and TRBJ2-1, with 14 bases that match TRBD2. This CDR3 has 16 amino acids. V trimming: 4 bases; J trimming: 4 bases; junction bases outside the gene matches: 4. From germline, CDR1 is SGHNT and CDR2 YYREEE (reference sequence). In nucleotides, the CDR3 is TGTGCCAGCAGCATCGGACTAGCGGGGGGTTACAATGAGCAGTTCTTC. Residues: CASSIGLAGGYNEQFF. Based on the CDR3 plus reference TRBV5-4 and TRBJ2-1, the full variable domain is ETGVTQSPTHLIKTRGQQVTLRCSSQSGHNTVSWYQQALGQGPQFIFQYYREEENGRGNFPPRFSGLQFPNYSSELNVNALELDDSALYLCASSIGLAGGYNEQFFGPGTRLTVL.

V usage is TRBV5-1 and J usage is TRBJ2-3; D possibly corresponds to TRBD1 (5 bases). Germline V CDR1 and CDR2: SGHRS, YFSETQ. The V and J ends lost 5 bases and 0 bases respectively, with 13 bases between them. There are 15 residues in the CDR3. The CDR3 coding sequence is TGCGCCAGCAGTGAAGGGGCCGCTAGCACAGATACGCAGTATTTT. It specifies CASSEGAASTDTQYF.

The rearrangement joins TRBV4-1 to TRBJ2-7; D perhaps matches TRBD2 (6 bases). CDR3 size: 16 residues. The germline V gene encodes CDR1 MGHRA and CDR2 YSYEKL. V shed 0 bases and J shed 3 bases, with 15 bases lying between them. CDR3 sequence: CASSQEGGARVYEQYF. The CDR3, as DNA: TGCGCCAGCAGCCAAGAAGGAGGGGCGCGGGTCTACGAGCAGTACTTC.